This TCR beta chain was observed in a study of vaccination effects on CD4 cells after COVID-19. Study-level points and caveats: Marked clonal contraction of infection- and vaccine-induced clones was seen late after vaccination.

CD4+ T cell isolation took place after more than eight days of culture. A PCR test confirmed that the person had SARS-CoV-2 infection between March and December 2020. Of the BNT162b2 and mRNA-1273 vaccines, participants received two doses of one or the other. Deletions cut 6 bases from V and 4 bases from J, with 15 bases between. CDR3 length: 14 amino acids. Germline loops: CDR1 MNHNY, CDR2 SVGAGI (reference sequence). Repertoires were generated with immunoSEQ multiplex PCR, while TCRdb's copy carries only in-frame clones and drops some. The sample lists tens of thousands of clones; less than 85% were seen once. Regarding this clone: Its antigen is unknown.

The receptor's source is a human donor who had a prior SARS-CoV-2 infection. Sequenced material: CD4+ T cells from PBMCs cultured without peptide, taken after COVID-19 vaccination. The chain is built from TRBV6-6 and TRBJ2-5; D is possibly TRBD1 (6 bases). CDR3 DNA sequence: TGTGCCAGCAGCGCCCCAGGGGTACTAGAGACCCAGTACTTC. It is translated as CASSAPGVLETQYF.